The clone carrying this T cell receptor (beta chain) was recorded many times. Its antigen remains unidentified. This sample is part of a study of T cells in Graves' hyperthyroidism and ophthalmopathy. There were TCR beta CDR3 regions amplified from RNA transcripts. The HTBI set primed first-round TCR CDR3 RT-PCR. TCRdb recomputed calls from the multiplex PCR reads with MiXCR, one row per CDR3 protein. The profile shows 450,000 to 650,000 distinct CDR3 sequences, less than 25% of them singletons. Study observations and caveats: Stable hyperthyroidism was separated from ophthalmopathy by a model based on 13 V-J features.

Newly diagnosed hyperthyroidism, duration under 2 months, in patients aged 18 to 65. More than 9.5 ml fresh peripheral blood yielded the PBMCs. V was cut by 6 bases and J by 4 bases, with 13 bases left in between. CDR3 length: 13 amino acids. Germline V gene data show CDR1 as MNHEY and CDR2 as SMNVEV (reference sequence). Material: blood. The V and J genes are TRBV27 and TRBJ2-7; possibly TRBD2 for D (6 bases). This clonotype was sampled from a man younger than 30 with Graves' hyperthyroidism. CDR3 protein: CASRPTRKYEQYF. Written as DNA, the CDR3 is TGTGCCAGCAGACCGACTAGGAAGTACGAGCAGTACTTC.